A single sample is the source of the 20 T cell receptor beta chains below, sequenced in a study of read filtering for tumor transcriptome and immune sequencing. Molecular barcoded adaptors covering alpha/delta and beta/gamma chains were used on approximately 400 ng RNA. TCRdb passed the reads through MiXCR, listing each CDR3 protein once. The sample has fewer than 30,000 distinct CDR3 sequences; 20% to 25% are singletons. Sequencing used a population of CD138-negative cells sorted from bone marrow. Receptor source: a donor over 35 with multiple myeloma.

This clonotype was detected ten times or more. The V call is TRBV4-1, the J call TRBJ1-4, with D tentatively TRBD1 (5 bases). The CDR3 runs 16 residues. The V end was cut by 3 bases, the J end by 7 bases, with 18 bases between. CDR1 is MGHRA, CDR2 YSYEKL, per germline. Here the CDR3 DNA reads TGCGCCAGCAGCCAGGAGCTCGGGCCCGGGGGTGAAAAACTGTTTTTT. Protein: CASSQELGPGGEKLFF.

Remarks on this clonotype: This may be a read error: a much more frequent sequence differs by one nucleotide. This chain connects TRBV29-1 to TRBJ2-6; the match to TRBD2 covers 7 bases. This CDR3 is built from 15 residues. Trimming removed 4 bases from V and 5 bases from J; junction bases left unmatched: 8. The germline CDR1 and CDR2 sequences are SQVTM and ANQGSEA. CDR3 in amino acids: CSVAMGGTRANVLTF. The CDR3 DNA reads TGCAGCGTTGCGATGGGAGGGACCAGGGCCAACGTCCTGACTTTC.

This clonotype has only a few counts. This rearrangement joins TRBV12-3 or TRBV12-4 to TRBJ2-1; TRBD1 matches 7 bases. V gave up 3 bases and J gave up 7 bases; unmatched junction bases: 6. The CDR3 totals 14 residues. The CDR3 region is CASSFDRVGNEQFF. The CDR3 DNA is TGTGCCAGCAGTTTTGACAGGGTCGGGAATGAGCAGTTCTTC.

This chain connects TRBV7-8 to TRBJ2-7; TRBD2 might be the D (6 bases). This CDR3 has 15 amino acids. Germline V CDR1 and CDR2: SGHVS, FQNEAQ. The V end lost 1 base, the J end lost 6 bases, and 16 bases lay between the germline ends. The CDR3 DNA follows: TGTGCCAGCAGCTTAGAAGGACTATCGGGACCCGAGCAGTACTTC. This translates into CASSLEGLSGPEQYF.

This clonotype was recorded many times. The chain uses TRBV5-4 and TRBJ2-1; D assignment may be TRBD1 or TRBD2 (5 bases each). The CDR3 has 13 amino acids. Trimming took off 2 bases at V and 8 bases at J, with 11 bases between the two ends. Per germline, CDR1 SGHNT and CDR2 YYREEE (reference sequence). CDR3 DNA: TGTGCCAGCAGCTTAACGAGGGGCGATGAGCAGTTCTTC. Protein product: CASSLTRGDEQFF.

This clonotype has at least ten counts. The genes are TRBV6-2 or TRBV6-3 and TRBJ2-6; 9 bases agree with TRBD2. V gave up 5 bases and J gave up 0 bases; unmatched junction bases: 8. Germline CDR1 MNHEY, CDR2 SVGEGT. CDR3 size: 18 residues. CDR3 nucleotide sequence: TGTGCCAGCAGTCAAGTCCTAGCGGGATTCTCTGGGGCCAACGTCCTGACTTTC. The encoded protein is CASSQVLAGFSGANVLTF.

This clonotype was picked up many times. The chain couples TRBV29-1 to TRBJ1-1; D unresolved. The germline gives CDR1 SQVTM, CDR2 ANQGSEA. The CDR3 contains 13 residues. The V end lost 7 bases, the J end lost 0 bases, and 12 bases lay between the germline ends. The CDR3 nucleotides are TGCAGCGCCTTTACCGGGGTGAACACTGAAGCTTTCTTT. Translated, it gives CSAFTGVNTEAFF. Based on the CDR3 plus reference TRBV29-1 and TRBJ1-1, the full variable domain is SAVISQKPSRDICQRGTSLTIQCQVDSQVTMMFWYRQQPGQSLTLIATANQGSEATYESGFVIDKFPISRPNLTFSTLTVSNMSPEDSSIYLCSAFTGVNTEAFFGQGTRLTVV.

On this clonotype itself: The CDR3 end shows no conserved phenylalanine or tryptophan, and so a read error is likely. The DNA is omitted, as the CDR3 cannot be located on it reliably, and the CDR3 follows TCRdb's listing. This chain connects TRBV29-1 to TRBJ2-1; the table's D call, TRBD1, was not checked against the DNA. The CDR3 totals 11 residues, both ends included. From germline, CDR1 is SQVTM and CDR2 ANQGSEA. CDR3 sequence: CSVGQVNEQIL.

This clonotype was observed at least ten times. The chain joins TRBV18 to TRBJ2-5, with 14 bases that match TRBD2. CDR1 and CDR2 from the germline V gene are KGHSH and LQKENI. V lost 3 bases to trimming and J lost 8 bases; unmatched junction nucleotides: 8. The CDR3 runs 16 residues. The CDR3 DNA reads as TGTGCCAGCTCACCGTCCGGGACTAGCGGGAGCGCTACCCAGTACTTC. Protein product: CASSPSGTSGSATQYF. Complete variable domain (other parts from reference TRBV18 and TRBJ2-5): NAGVMQNPRHLVRRRGQEARLRCSPMKGHSHVYWYRQLPEEGLKFMVYLQKENIIDESGMPKERFSAEFPKEGPSILRIQQVVRGDSAAYFCASSPSGTSGSATQYFGPGTRLLVL.

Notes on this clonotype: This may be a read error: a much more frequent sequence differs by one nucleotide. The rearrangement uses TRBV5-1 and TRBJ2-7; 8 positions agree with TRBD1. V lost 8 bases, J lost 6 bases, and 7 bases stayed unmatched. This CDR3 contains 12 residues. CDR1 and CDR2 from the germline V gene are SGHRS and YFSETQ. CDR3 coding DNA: TGCGCCAGGGGGACAGGACCCTTCGAGCAGTACTTC. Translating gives CARGTGPFEQYF.

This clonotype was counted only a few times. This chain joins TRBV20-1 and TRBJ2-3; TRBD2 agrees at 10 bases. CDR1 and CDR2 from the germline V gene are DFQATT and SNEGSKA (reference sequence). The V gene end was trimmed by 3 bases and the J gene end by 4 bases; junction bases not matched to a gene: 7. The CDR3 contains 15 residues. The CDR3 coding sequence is TGCAGTGCTAGTGAGCGGGAGGGAGTCGCAGATACGCAGTATTTT. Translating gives CSASEREGVADTQYF.

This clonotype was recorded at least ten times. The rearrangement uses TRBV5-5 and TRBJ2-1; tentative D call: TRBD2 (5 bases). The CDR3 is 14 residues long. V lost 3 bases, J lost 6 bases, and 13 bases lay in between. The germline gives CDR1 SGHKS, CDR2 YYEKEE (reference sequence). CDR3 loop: CASSSWRSINEQFF. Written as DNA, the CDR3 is TGTGCCAGCAGCTCGTGGAGGAGTATCAATGAGCAGTTCTTC.

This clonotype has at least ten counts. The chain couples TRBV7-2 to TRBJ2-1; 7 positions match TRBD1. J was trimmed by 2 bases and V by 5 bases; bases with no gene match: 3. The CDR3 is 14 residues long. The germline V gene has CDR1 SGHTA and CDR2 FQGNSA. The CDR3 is CASSTGTAYNEQFF. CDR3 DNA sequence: TGTGCCAGCAGCACAGGGACAGCCTACAATGAGCAGTTCTTC.

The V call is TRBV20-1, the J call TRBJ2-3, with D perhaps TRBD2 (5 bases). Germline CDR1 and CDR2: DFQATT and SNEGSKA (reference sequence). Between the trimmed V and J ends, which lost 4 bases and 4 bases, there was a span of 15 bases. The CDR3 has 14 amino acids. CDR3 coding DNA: TGCAGTGCTATAGCGCCCACGGCCGCAGATACGCAGTATTTT. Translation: CSAIAPTAADTQYF.

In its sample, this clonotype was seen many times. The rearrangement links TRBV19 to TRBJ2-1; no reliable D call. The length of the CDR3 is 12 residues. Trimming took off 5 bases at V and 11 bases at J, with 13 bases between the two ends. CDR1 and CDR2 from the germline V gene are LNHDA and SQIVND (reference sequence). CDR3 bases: TGTGCCAGTAGTGTAACTCCTGAAAAGCAGTTCTTC. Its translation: CASSVTPEKQFF.

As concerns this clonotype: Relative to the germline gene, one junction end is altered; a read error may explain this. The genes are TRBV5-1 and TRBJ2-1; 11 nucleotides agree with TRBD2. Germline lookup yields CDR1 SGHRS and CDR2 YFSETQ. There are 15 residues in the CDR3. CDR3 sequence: CASSTGTSGYNEQFF. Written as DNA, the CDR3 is TGCGCCAGCAGCACCGGGACTAGCGGATACAATGAACAGTTCTTC.

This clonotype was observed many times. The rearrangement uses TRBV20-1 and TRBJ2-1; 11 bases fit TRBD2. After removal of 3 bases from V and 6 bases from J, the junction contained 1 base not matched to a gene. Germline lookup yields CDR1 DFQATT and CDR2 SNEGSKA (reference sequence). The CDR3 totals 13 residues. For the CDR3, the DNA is TGCAGTGCTAGTACTAGCGGGAGCAATGAGCAGTTCTTC. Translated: CSASTSGSNEQFF.

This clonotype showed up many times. CDR3 in amino acids: CASSLTSGGTNTGELFF. The DNA of the CDR3 is TGCGCCAGCAGCTTGACTAGCGGGGGTACGAACACCGGGGAGCTGTTTTTT. V and J are TRBV5-1 and TRBJ2-2; 11 nucleotides align to TRBD2. The J segment lost 0 bases and the V segment lost 1 base, leaving 2 bases of the junction unmatched. From germline, CDR1 is SGHRS and CDR2 YFSETQ. The CDR3 runs 17 residues. The entire variable domain, with the rest obtained from reference TRBV5-1 and TRBJ2-2, is as follows: KAGVTQTPRYLIKTRGQQVTLSCSPISGHRSVSWYQQTPGQGLQFLFEYFSETQRNKGNFPGRFSGRQFSNSRSEMNVSTLELGDSALYLCASSLTSGGTNTGELFFGEGSRLTVL.

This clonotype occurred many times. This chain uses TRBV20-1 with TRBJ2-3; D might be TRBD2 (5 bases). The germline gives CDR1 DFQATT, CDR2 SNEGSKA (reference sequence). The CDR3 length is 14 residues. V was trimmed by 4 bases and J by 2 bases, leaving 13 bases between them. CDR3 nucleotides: TGCAGTGCTATAGCGCCCACGACCACAGATACGCAGTATTTT. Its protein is CSAIAPTTTDTQYF.

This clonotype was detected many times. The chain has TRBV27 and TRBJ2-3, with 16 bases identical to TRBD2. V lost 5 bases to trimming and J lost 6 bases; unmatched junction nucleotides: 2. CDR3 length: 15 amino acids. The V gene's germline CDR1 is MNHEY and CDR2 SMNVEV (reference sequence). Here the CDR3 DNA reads TGTGCCAGCAGTGGGACTAGCGGGAGGGCGGATACGCAGTATTTT. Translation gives CASSGTSGRADTQYF.